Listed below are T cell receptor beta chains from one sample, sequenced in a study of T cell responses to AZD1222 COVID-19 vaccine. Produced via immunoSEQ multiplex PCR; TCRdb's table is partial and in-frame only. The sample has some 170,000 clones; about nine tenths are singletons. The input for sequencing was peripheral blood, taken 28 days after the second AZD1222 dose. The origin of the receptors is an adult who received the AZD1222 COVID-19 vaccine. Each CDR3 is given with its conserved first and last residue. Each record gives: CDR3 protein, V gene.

CASSLWDRGPSPLHF TRBV28
CASSQNPAGRRTEAFF TRBV3-1/TRBV3-2
CASNPRGSYTGELFF TRBV2
CASSLIRGGTDTQYF TRBV5-6
CASSNTPGTGKKANYGYTF TRBV7-8
CASRRDPATNEKLFF TRBV6-1
CSVEDGQGQNEQFF TRBV29-1
CASSQEILAGADNEQFF TRBV4-2
CSASSGNKQYF TRBV20-1
CASSLVGGPTSSGANVLTF TRBV5-6
CASSQDSRASNYGYTF TRBV4-1
CASSQAIGGTTGELFF TRBV3-1/TRBV3-2
CAISPDRVGYTF TRBV10-3
CASSLSWTSYEQYF TRBV7-7
CATKTGYSSYEQYF TRBV6-5
CASSEDWGDEQFF TRBV6-1
CASRMQGGTEAFF TRBV6-5
CASSLVSGSGELFF TRBV7-8
CASSLNIRSGSVETQYF TRBV7-3
CASSSNGNTIYF TRBV6-2/TRBV6-3
CASDPPGNIQYF TRBV2
CASSPPGLAWNEQFF TRBV6-5
CASSTYGTGKAGELFF TRBV7-2
CASTVRGFGNSPLHF TRBV27
CASSRGDRDSYEQYF TRBV7-6
CASSLRRTGEQKLFF TRBV11-2
CASRTGTSGDYNEQFF TRBV2
CASAGTTTGELFF TRBV27
CASSFLRPRPGELFF TRBV6-5
CASSPLAGGPHEQFF TRBV9
CASSPPGLMNTEAFF TRBV18
CASSITGYPEAFF TRBV19
CASSVVGGEGEKLFF TRBV9
CASSRLDEDTQYF TRBV10-1
CASSWDINSPLHF TRBV12-3/TRBV12-4
CASRPTGRNQPQHF TRBV6-1
CASSKDSLRGYTF TRBV6-5
CASSLGTGFTEAFF TRBV6-5
CASKRDHIGGYTF TRBV19
CASSHGRPTMVTQYF TRBV3-1/TRBV3-2
CATSDPQGDEQFF TRBV24-1
CASSLEHSDTEAFF TRBV7-9
CASSLDRVIPNYGYTF TRBV5-4
CASSEQGADRGYTF TRBV5-1
CASSLSGGNYGYTF TRBV27
CAWSIGGRYEQYF TRBV30
CASSPGLAGVKAKNIQYF TRBV7-9
CASSVALAGGPGTGELFF TRBV9
CASSQAGVLYEQYF TRBV4-1
CASSQVSSEQFF TRBV4-1
CASRFQGYQHF TRBV28
CASSPLLAGDASTGELFF TRBV27
CASSPGTGVETQYF TRBV5-1